The 2 T cell receptor beta chains below come from one sample, sequenced in a study of T cells expressing NK-cell markers. TCRdb reprocessed the 5' RACE reads and reports one entry per CDR3 protein, with no DNA. The repertoire table contains some 280,000 distinct CDR3 sequences. Sequenced input: blood T cells: a sorted CD56 or NKG2C T cell subset, CD4+ or CD8+ T cells, or bulk PBMC T cells (not recorded which). These receptors were taken from a man aged 18 to 35 in good health.

The J gene is TRBJ1-5, the V gene TRBV10-3. Germline loops: CDR1 ENHRY, CDR2 SYGVKD. The CDR3 has 14 amino acids. The CDR3 loop reads CAISGDIGNQPQHF.

The V call is TRBV6-5, the J call TRBJ2-2; the D gene TCRdb calls, TRBD2, cannot be checked with no DNA. The CDR3 totals 15 residues. Germline lookup yields CDR1 MNHEY and CDR2 SVGAGI. CDR3 protein: CASSYSGINTGELFF.